This T cell receptor (beta chain) was observed in a study of blood T cell repertoires in COVID-19. Generated by immunoSEQ multiplex PCR, the TCRdb table keeps only in-frame clones and is missing some. The sample carries a few hundred thousand clones, about four fifths recorded once. V shed 6 bases and J shed 4 bases, with 22 bases lying between them. The CDR3 totals 18 residues. Germline-derived CDR1 and CDR2 are MNHEY and SVGEGT. Sequencing was carried out using peripheral blood. The TCR originated in a woman in her forties or fifties with acute or convalescent COVID-19. The chain joins TRBV6-2 or TRBV6-3 to TRBJ2-6; tentatively, D is TRBD2 (7 bases). The CDR3 DNA reads as TGTGCCAGCAGCGTCGTTGGGGGGGCCGTATCCGGGGCCAACGTCCTGACTTTC. This gives the protein CASSVVGGAVSGANVLTF.